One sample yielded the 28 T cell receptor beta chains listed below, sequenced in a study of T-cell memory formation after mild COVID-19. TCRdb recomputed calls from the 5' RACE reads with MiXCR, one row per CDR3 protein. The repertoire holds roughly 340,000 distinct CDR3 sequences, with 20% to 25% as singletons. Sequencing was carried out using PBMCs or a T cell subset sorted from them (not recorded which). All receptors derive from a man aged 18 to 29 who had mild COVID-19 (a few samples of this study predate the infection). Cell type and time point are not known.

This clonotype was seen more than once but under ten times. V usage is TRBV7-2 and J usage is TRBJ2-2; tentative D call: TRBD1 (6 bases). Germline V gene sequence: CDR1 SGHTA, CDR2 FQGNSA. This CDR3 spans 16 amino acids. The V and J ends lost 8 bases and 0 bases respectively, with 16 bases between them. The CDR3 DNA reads TGTGCCAGCCGACGCCGACAGGCTTCGAACACCGGGGAGCTGTTTTTT. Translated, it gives CASRRRQASNTGELFF.

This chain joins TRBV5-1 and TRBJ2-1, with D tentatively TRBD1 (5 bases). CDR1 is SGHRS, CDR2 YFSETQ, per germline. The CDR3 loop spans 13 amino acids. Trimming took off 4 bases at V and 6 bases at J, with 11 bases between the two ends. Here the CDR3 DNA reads TGCGCCAGCAGCCAAAGGGGTGCCAATGAGCAGTTCTTC. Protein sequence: CASSQRGANEQFF.

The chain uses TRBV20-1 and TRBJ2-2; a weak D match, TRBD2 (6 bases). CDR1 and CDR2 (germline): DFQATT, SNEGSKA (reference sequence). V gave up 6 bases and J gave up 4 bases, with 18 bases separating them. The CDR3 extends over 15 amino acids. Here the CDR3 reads CSARRTTRGTGELFF. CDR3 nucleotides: TGCAGTGCCCGGCGGACTACCCGAGGCACCGGGGAGCTGTTTTTT.

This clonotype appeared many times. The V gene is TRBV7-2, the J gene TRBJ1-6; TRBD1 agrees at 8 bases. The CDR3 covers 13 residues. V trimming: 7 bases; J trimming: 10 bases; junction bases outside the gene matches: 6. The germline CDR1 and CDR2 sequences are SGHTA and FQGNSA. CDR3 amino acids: CASNGDRRSPLHF. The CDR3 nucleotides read TGTGCCAGCAACGGGGACAGGCGGTCACCCCTCCACTTT.

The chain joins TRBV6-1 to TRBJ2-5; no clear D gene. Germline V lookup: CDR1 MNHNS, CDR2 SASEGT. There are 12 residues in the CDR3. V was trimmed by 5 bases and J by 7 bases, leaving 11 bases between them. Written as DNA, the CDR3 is TGTGCCAGCAGTATAACTCGCGGGACCCAGTACTTC. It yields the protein CASSITRGTQYF.

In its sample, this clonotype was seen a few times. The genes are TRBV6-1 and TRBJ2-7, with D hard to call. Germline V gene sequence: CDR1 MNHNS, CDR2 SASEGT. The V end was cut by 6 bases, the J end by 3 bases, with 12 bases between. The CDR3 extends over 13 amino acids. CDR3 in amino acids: CASRYRDLYEQYF. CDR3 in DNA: TGTGCCAGCAGATACAGAGACCTCTACGAGCAGTACTTC.

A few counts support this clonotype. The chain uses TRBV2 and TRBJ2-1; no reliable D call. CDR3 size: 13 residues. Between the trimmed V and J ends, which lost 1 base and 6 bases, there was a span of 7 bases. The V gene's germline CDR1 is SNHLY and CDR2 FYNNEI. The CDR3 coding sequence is TGTGCCAGCAGTGAAGATTGGACCAATGAGCAGTTCTTC. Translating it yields CASSEDWTNEQFF.

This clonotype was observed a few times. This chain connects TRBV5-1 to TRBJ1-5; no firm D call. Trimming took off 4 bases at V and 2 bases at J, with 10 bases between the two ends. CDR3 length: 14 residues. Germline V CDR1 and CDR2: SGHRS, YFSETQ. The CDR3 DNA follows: TGCGCCAGCAGCGTGGATGCGGGCAATCAGCCCCAGCATTTT. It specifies CASSVDAGNQPQHF.

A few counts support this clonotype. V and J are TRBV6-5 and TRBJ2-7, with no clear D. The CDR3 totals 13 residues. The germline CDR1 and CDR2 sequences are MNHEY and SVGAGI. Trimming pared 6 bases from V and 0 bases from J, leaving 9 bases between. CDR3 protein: CASSPRSSYEQYV. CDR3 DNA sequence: TGTGCCAGCAGCCCCAGGAGCTCCTACGAGCAGTACGTC.

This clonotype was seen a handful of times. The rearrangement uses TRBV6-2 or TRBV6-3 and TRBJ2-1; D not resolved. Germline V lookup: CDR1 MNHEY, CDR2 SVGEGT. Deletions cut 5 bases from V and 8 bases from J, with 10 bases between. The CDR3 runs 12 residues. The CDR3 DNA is TGTGCCAGCAGTCAGGCCAGCCATGAGCAGTTCTTC. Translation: CASSQASHEQFF.

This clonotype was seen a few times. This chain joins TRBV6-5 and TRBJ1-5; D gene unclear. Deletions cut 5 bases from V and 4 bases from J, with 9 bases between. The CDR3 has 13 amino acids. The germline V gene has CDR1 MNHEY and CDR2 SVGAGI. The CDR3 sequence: CASSGRRNQPQHF. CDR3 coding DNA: TGTGCCAGCAGTGGAAGGAGAAATCAGCCCCAGCATTTT.

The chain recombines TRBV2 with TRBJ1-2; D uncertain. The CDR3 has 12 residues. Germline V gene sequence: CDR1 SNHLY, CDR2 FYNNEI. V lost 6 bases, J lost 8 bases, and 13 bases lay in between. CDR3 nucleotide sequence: TGTGCCAGCAGCCCTGCCATGCGCGGCTACACCTTC. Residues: CASSPAMRGYTF.

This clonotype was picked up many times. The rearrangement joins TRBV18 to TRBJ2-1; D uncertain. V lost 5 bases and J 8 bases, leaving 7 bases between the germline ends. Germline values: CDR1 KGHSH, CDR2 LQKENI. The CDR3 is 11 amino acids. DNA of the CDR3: TGTGCCAGCTCAGCACGCGATGAGCAGTTCTTC. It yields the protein CASSARDEQFF.

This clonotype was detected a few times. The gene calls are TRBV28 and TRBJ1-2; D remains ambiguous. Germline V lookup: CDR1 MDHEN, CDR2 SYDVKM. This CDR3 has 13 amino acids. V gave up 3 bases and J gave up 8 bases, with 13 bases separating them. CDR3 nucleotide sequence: TGTGCCAGCAGTTTTTTAGGGATTAGGGGCTACACCTTC. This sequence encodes CASSFLGIRGYTF.

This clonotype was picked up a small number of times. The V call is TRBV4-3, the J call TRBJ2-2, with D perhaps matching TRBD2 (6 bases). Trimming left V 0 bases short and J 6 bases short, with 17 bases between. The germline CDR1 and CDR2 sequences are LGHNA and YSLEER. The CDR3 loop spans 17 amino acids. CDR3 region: CASSQDNRLDVAGELFF. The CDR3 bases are TGCGCCAGCAGCCAAGATAATAGACTAGATGTGGCCGGGGAGCTGTTTTTT.

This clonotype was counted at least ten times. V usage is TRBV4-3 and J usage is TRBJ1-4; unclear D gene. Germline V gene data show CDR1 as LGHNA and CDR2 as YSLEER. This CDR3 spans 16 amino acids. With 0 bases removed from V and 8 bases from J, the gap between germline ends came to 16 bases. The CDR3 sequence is CASSQDWGGGSEKLFF. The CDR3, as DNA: TGCGCCAGCAGCCAAGATTGGGGAGGAGGTTCGGAAAAACTGTTTTTT.

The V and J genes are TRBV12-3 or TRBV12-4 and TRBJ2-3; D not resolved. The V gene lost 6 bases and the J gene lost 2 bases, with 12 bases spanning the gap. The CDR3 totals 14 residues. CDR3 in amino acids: CASSTHSLTDTQYF. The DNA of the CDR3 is TGTGCCAGCAGCACGCACTCCCTCACAGATACGCAGTATTTT.

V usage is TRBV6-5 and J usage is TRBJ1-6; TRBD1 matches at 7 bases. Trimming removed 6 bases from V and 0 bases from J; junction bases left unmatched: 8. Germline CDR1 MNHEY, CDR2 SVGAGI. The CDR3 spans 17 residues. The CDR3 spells CASSRDRVSSYNSPLHF. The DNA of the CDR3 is TGTGCCAGCAGCCGTGACAGGGTGAGCTCCTATAATTCACCCCTCCACTTT.

The CDR3 sequence is CSVMDSSSGANVLTF. CDR3 DNA: TGCAGTGTCATGGACAGCAGCTCTGGGGCCAACGTCCTGACTTTC. The V and J genes are TRBV20-1 and TRBJ2-6, with D possibly matching TRBD1 (6 bases). In germline, CDR1 is DFQATT, CDR2 SNEGSKA (reference sequence). The CDR3 runs to 15 residues. Trimming pared 7 bases from V and 0 bases from J, leaving 13 bases between.

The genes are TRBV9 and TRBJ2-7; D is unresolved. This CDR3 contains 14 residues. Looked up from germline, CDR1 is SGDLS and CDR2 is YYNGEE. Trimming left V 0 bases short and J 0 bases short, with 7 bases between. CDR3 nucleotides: TGTGCCAGCAGCGTAGGGGCCAGCTCCTACGAGCAGTACGTC. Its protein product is CASSVGASSYEQYV.

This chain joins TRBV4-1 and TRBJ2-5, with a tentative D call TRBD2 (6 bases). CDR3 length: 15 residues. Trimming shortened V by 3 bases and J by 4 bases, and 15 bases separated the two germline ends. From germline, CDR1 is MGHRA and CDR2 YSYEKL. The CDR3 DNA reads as TGCGCCAGCAGCCAGTTGAGAGGGACTTCAGAGACCCAGTACTTC. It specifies CASSQLRGTSETQYF.

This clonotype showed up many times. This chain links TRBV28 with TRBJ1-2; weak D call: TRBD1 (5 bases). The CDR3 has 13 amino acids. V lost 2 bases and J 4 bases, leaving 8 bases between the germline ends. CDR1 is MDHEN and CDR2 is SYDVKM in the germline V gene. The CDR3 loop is CASSLGRGYGYTF. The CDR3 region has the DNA TGTGCCAGCAGTTTAGGGAGGGGCTATGGCTACACCTTC.

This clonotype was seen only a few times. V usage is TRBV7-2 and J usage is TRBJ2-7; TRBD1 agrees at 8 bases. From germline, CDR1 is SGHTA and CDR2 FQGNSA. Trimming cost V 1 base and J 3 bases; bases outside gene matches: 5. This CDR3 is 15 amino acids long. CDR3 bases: TGTGCCAGCAGCTTAGGATCCGGGACAGGCTACGAGCAGTACTTC. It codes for CASSLGSGTGYEQYF.

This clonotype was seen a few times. CDR3 region: CASSFQFNNEKLFF. In DNA form, the CDR3 reads TGCGCCAGCAGCTTTCAGTTTAACAATGAAAAACTGTTTTTT. The chain employs TRBV5-1 and TRBJ1-4, with D hard to call. The germline V gene has CDR1 SGHRS and CDR2 YFSETQ. The CDR3 consists of 14 residues. V was shortened by 2 bases and J by 5 bases, with 10 bases between the two germline ends.

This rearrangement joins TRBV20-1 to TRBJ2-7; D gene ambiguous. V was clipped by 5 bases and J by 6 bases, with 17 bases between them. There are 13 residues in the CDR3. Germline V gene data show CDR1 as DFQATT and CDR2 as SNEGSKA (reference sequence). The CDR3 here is CSAEYVSDSEQYF. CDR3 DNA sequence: TGCAGTGCTGAGTATGTATCGGATTCCGAGCAGTACTTC.

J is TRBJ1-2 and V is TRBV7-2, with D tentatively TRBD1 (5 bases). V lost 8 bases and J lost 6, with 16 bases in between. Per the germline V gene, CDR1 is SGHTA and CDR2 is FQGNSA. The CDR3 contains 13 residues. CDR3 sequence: CASRTGGGDGYTF. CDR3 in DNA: TGTGCCAGCCGCACTGGGGGTGGCGATGGCTACACCTTC.

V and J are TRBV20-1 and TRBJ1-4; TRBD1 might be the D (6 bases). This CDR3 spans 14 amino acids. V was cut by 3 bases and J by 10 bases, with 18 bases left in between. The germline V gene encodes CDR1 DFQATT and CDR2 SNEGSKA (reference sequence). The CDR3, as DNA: TGCAGTGCTAGGGGTCCGGGGGCGCTTAGAAAACTGTTTTTT. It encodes CSARGPGALRKLFF.

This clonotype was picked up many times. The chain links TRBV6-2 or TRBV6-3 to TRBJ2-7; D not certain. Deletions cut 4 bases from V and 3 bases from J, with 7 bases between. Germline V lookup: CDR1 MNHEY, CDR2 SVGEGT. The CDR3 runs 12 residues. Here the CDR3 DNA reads TGTGCCAGCAGTTTGGACGGCTACGAGCAGTACGTC. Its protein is CASSLDGYEQYV.